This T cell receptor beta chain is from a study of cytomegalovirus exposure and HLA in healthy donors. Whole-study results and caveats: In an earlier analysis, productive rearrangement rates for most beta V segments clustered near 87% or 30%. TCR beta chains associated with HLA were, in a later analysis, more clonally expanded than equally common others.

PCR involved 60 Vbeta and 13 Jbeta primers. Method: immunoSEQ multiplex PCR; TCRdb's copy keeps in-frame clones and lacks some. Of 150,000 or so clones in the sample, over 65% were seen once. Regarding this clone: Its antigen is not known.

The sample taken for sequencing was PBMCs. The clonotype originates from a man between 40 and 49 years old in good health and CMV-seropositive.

The CDR3 bases are TGTGCCAGCAGTCGGACTAGCGGAGGGCTCGAGCAGTACTTC. It specifies CASSRTSGGLEQYF. This chain uses TRBV27 with TRBJ2-7; 10 bases are a match to TRBD2. J gave up 6 bases and V 5 bases, and 7 bases lay outside the gene matches. This CDR3 has 14 residues. Germline V lookup: CDR1 MNHEY, CDR2 SMNVEV (reference sequence).